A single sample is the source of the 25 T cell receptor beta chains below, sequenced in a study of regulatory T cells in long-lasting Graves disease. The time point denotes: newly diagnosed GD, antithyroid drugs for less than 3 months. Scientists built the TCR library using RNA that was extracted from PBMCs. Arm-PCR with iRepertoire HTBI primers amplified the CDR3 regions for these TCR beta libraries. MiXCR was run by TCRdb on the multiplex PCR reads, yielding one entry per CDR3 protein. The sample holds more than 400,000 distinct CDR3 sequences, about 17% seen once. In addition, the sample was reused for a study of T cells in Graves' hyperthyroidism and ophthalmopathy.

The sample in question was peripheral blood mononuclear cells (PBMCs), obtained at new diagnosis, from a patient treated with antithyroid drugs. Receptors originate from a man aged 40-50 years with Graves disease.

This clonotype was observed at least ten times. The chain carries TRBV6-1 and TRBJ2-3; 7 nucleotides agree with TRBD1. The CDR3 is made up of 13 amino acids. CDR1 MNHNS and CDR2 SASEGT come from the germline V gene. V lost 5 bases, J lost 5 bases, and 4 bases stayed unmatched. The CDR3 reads CASSKYRGDTQYF. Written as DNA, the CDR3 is TGTGCCAGCAGTAAATACAGGGGAGATACGCAGTATTTT.

The CDR3 sequence: CASKPPSGRAQETQYF. CDR3 nucleotide sequence: TGTGCCAGCAAACCCCCTAGCGGGAGGGCCCAAGAGACCCAGTACTTC. The V gene is TRBV5-5, the J gene TRBJ2-5, with TRBD2 matching 12 bases. The CDR3 spans 16 residues. CDR1 is SGHKS, CDR2 YYEKEE, per germline (reference sequence). Trimming removed 6 bases from V and 1 base from J; junction bases left unmatched: 7.

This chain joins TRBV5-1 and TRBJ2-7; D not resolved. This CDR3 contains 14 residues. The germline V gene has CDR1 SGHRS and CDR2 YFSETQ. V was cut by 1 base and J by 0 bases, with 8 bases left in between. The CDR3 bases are TGCGCCAGCAGCTTGACGGTGAGCTCCTACGAGCAGTACTTC. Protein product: CASSLTVSSYEQYF.

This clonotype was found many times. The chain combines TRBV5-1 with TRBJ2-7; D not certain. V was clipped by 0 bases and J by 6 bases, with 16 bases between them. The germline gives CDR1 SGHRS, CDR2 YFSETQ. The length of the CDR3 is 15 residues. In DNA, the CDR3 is TGCGCCAGCAGCTTGGACCGGCCTAGGTCCCCCGAGCAGTACTTC. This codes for CASSLDRPRSPEQYF.

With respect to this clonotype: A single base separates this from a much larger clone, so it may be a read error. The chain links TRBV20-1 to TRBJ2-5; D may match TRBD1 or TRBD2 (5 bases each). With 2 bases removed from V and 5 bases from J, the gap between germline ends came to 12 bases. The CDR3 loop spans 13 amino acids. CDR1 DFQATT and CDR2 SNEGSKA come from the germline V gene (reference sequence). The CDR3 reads CSARPGLFETQYF. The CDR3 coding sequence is TGCAGTGCTAGACCGGGGCTGTTTGAGACCCAGTACTTC.

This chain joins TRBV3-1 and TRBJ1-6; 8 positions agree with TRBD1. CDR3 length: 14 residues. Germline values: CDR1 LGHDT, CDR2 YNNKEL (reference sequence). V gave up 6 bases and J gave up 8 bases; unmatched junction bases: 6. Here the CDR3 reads CASSIPGGYSPLHF. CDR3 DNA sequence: TGTGCCAGCAGTATTCCAGGGGGCTATTCACCCCTCCACTTT.

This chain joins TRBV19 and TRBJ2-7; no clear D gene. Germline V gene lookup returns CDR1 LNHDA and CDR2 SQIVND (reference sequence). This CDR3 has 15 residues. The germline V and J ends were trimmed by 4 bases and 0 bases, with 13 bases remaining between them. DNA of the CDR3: TGTGCCAGTAGTAGAAAAAGCGCCGGCTCCTACGAGCAGTACTTC. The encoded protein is CASSRKSAGSYEQYF.

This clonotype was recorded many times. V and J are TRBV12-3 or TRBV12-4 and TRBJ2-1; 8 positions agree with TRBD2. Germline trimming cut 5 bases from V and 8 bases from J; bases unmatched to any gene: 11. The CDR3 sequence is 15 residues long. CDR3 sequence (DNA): TGTGCCAGCAGTCCAAGGGAAACCGGGGGGGATGAGCAGTTCTTC. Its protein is CASSPRETGGDEQFF.

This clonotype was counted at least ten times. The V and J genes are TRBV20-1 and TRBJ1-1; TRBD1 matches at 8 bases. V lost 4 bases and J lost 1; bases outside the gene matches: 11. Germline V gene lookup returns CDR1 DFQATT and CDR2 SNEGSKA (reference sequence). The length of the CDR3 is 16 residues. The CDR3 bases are TGCAGTGCTACCAGGTTGGCAGGGGGCACGAACACTGAAGCTTTCTTT. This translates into CSATRLAGGTNTEAFF.

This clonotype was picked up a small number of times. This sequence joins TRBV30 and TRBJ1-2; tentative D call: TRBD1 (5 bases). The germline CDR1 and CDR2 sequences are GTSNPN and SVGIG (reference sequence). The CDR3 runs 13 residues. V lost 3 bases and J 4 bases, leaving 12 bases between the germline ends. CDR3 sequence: CAWRAGTTYGYTF. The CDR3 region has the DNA TGTGCCTGGAGAGCCGGGACGACCTATGGCTACACCTTC.

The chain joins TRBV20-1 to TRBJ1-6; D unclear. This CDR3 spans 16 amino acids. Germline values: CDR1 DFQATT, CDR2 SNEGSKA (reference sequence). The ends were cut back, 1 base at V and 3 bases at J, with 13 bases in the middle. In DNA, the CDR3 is TGCAGTGCTAGAGCCGGAGTTAACGACTATAATTCACCCCTCCACTTT. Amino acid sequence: CSARAGVNDYNSPLHF.

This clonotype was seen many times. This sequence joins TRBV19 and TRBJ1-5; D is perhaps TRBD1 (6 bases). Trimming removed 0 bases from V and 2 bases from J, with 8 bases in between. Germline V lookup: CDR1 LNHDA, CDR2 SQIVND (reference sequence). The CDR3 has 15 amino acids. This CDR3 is CASSIDRGGNQPQHF. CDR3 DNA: TGTGCCAGTAGTATAGACAGGGGTGGCAATCAGCCCCAGCATTTT.

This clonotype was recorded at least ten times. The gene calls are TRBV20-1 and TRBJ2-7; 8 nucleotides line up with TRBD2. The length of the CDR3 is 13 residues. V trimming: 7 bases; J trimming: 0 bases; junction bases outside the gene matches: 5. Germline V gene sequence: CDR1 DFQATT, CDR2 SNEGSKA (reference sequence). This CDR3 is CSVPSGSSYEQYF. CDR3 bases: TGCAGTGTACCAAGCGGGAGCTCCTACGAGCAGTACTTC.

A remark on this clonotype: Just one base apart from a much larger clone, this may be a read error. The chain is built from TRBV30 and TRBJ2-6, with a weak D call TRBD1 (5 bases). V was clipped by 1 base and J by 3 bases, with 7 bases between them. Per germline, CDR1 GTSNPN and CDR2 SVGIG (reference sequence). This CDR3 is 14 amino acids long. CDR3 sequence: CAWSEGNGANVLTF. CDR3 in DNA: TGTGCCTGGAGTGAGGGGAATGGGGCCAACGTCCTGACTTTC. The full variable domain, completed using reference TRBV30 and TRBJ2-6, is SQTIHQWPATLVQPVGSPLSLECTVEGTSNPNLYWYRQAAGRGLQLLFYSVGIGQISSEVPQNLSASRPQDRQFILSSKKLLLSDSGFYLCAWSEGNGANVLTFGAGSRLTVL.

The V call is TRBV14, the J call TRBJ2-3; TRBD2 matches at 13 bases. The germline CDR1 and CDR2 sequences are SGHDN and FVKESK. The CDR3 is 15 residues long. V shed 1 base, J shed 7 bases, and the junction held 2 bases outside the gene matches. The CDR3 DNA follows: TGTGCCAGCAGCCAAGGGACTAGCGGGAGCTATACGCAGTATTTT. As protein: CASSQGTSGSYTQYF. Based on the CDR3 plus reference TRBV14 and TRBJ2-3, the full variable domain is EAGVTQFPSHSVIEKGQTVTLRCDPISGHDNLYWYRRVMGKEIKFLLHFVKESKQDESGMPNNRFLAERTGGTYSTLKVQPAELEDSGVYFCASSQGTSGSYTQYFGPGTRLTVL.

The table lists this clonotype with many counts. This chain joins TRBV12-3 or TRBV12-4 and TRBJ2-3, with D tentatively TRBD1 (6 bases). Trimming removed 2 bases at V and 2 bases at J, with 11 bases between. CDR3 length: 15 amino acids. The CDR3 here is CASSLSGVYTDTQYF. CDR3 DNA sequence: TGTGCCAGCAGTTTATCAGGGGTATACACAGATACGCAGTATTTT.

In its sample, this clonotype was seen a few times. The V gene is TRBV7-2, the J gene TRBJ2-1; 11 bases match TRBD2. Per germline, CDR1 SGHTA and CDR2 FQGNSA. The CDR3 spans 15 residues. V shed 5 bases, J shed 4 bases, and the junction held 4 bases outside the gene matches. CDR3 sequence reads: CASSVTSGVYNEQFF. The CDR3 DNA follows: TGTGCCAGCAGCGTGACTAGCGGGGTATACAATGAGCAGTTCTTC.

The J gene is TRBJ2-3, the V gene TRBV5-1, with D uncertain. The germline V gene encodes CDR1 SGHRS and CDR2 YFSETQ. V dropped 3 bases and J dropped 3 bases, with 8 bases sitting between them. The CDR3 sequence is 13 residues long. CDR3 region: CASSSTPTDTQYF. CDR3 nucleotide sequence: TGCGCCAGCAGCTCCACACCTACAGATACGCAGTATTTT.

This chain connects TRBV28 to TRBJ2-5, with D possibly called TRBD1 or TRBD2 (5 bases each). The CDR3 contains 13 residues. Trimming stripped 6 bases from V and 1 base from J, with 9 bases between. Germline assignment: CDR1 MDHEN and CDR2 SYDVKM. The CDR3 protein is CASSRAGQETQYF. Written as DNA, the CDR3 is TGTGCCAGCAGCAGGGCGGGCCAAGAGACCCAGTACTTC.

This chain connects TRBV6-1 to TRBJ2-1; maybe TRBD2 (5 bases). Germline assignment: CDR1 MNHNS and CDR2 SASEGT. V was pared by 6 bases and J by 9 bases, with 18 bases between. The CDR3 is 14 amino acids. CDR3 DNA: TGTGCCAGCAGGCCTCGCGGGTGGCTTAGTGAGCAGTTCTTC. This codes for CASRPRGWLSEQFF.

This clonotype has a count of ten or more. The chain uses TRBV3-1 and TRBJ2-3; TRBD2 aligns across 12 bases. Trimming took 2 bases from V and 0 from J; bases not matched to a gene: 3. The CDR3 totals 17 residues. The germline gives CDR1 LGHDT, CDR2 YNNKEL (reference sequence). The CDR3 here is CASSQRLAGESTDTQYF. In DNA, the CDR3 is TGTGCCAGCAGCCAAAGACTAGCGGGGGAGAGCACAGATACGCAGTATTTT.

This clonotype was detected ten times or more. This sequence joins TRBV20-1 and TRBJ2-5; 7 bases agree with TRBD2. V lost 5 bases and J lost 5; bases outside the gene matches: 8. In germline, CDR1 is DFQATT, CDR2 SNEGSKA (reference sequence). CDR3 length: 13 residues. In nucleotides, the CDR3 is TGCAGTGCTTTTGGACTAGACGGCGAGACCCAGTACTTC. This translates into CSAFGLDGETQYF.

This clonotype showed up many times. For the CDR3, the DNA is TGTGCCACCAGTGAGTCTAGCGGGAGGGCCACCCATGAGCAGTTCTTC. Translating it yields CATSESSGRATHEQFF. J is TRBJ2-1 and V is TRBV24-1; 12 bases line up with TRBD2. With V trimmed by 4 bases and J by 8 bases, 8 bases remained unmatched. Germline V gives CDR1 KGHDR, CDR2 SFDVKD. This CDR3 region has 16 residues.

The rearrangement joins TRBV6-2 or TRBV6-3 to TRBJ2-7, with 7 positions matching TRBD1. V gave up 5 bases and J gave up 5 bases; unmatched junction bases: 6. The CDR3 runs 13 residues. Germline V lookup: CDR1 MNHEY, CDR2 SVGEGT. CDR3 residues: CASSLGQSHEQYF. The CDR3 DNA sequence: TGTGCCAGCAGTCTGGGACAGTCCCACGAGCAGTACTTC.

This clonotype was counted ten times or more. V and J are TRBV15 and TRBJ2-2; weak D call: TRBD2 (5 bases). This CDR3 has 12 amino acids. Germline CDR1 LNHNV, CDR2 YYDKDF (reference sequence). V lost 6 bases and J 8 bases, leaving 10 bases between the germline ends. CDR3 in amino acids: CATRREPGELFF. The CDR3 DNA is TGTGCCACCAGACGGGAACCGGGGGAGCTGTTTTTT. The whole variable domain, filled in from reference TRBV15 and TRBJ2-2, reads DAMVIQNPRYQVTQFGKPVTLSCSQTLNHNVMYWYQQKSSQAPKLLFHYYDKDFNNEADTPDNFQSRRPNTSFCFLDIRSPGLGDTAMYLCATRREPGELFFGEGSRLTVL.